Each of the 24 T cell receptor beta chains below was sequenced from the same sample in a study of identical twins. TCRdb re-analysed the 5' RACE reads in MiXCR, keeping a single row per CDR3 protein. The table has about 530,000 distinct CDR3 sequences, about 15% seen once. The same data also contributed to another study, on yellow fever vaccine responses in identical twins.

Sequences were obtained from CD4+ T cells sorted from blood. These receptors all come from a woman aged 18-30 years in good health.

This clonotype was observed once. V gene TRBV10-3 combines with J gene TRBJ2-5; D may be TRBD2 (6 bases). This CDR3 is built from 16 residues. The germline CDR1 and CDR2 sequences are ENHRY and SYGVKD. The V gene lost 0 bases and the J gene lost 7 bases, with 18 bases spanning the gap. In DNA, the CDR3 is TGTGCCATCAGTGAGTCGACCTCCGGGCCCGGGGGGACCCAGTACTTC. This codes for CAISESTSGPGGTQYF.

This clonotype has just a few counts. The chain links TRBV20-1 to TRBJ2-5; maybe TRBD1 (5 bases). Germline V gene sequence: CDR1 DFQATT, CDR2 SNEGSKA (reference sequence). V was clipped by 0 bases and J by 3 bases, with 5 bases between them. The CDR3 sequence is 12 residues long. CDR3 sequence reads: CSAREGEETQYF. The CDR3 DNA is TGCAGTGCTAGAGAAGGGGAAGAGACCCAGTACTTC.

This clonotype was seen more than once but under ten times. This chain connects TRBV6-1 to TRBJ1-6; TRBD1 is a possible D gene (5 bases). CDR1 and CDR2 from the germline V gene are MNHNS and SASEGT. The V gene lost 7 bases and the J gene lost 9 bases, with 19 bases spanning the gap. The CDR3 loop spans 15 amino acids. CDR3: CASTPRQGWGSPLHF. In DNA, the CDR3 is TGTGCCAGCACCCCCCGGCAGGGTTGGGGTTCACCCCTCCACTTT.

The chain links TRBV5-1 to TRBJ2-7; 10 bases are a match to TRBD1. There are 19 residues in the CDR3. Trimming removed 5 bases from V and 4 bases from J; junction bases left unmatched: 21. Germline V lookup: CDR1 SGHRS, CDR2 YFSETQ. CDR3 in amino acids: CASSFARDRGSRAVYEQYF. The CDR3 DNA sequence: TGCGCCAGCAGTTTTGCCCGGGACAGGGGCTCAAGGGCCGTTTACGAGCAGTACTTC.

This clonotype was seen more than once but under ten times. The rearrangement links TRBV5-1 to TRBJ2-3; a weak D match, TRBD1 (5 bases). Germline loops: CDR1 SGHRS, CDR2 YFSETQ. Trimming stripped 5 bases from V and 1 base from J, with 11 bases between. The CDR3 extends over 14 amino acids. CDR3 residues: CASSDVQGTDTQYF. The CDR3 nucleotides read TGCGCCAGCAGTGATGTACAGGGCACAGATACGCAGTATTTT.

This clonotype was observed at least ten times. V usage is TRBV20-1 and J usage is TRBJ1-1; no firm D call. V was pared by 4 bases and J by 6 bases, with 15 bases between. The germline CDR1 and CDR2 sequences are DFQATT and SNEGSKA (reference sequence). This CDR3 has 13 amino acids. CDR3: CSATPGGDPEAFF. CDR3 nucleotide sequence: TGCAGTGCTACCCCGGGCGGAGACCCTGAAGCTTTCTTT.

This clonotype was seen a handful of times. This chain connects TRBV5-1 to TRBJ2-3, with D unresolved. This CDR3 contains 13 residues. V gave up 5 bases and J gave up 0 bases, with 7 bases separating them. Germline V gene sequence: CDR1 SGHRS, CDR2 YFSETQ. DNA for the CDR3: TGCGCCAGCAGGGATCCTAGCACAGATACGCAGTATTTT. This sequence encodes CASRDPSTDTQYF.

This chain joins TRBV20-1 and TRBJ2-7; TRBD2 aligns across 7 bases. This CDR3 contains 15 residues. Losses at the gene ends were 1 base for V and 1 base for J; bases not matched to a gene: 7. CDR1 and CDR2 (germline): DFQATT, SNEGSKA (reference sequence). This CDR3 is CSARARGSPSYEQYF. As DNA, the CDR3 is TGCAGTGCTAGAGCCCGCGGGAGTCCGTCCTACGAGCAGTACTTC.

This clonotype has only a few counts. The rearrangement joins TRBV2 to TRBJ1-2; D gene unclear. The CDR3 totals 13 residues. Trimming cost V 1 base and J 4 bases, with 7 bases left between them. CDR1 and CDR2 from the germline V gene are SNHLY and FYNNEI. CDR3 residues: CASSEEVSYGYTF. DNA for the CDR3: TGTGCCAGCAGTGAAGAGGTTTCCTATGGCTACACCTTC.

This clonotype has ten or more counts. This chain links TRBV6-5 with TRBJ2-1; no clear D. The CDR3 covers 10 residues. Germline-derived CDR1 and CDR2 are MNHEY and SVGAGI. Trimming pared 8 bases from V and 5 bases from J, leaving 4 bases between. The DNA for the CDR3 is TGTGCCAGCGGTAACAATGAGCAGTTCTTC. Translation gives CASGNNEQFF.

This clonotype was detected a few times. This chain links TRBV29-1 with TRBJ2-5; a possible D gene is TRBD2 (6 bases). Deletions cut 4 bases from V and 4 bases from J, with 25 bases between. This CDR3 comprises 17 residues. The germline V gene encodes CDR1 SQVTM and CDR2 ANQGSEA. Here the CDR3 DNA reads TGCAGCGTTGTTTTCGTAGGAGGGGCGCGGTTAAGAGAGACCCAGTACTTC. Amino acids: CSVVFVGGARLRETQYF.

The chain joins TRBV12-3 or TRBV12-4 to TRBJ2-5; 10 bases fit TRBD2. The CDR3 is 14 amino acids. V shed 4 bases and J 5 bases; nucleotides not matched to a gene: 4. The CDR3 sequence is CASSSAAGGETQYF. The CDR3 DNA sequence: TGTGCCAGCAGTTCCGCAGCGGGGGGGGAGACCCAGTACTTC.

V usage is TRBV20-1 and J usage is TRBJ2-7, with D hard to call. The V gene's germline CDR1 is DFQATT and CDR2 SNEGSKA (reference sequence). V was cut by 5 bases and J by 2 bases, with 13 bases left in between. The CDR3 contains 13 residues. The CDR3 DNA follows: TGCAGTGCTCCCTCCTCGAACCCCTACGAGCAGTACTTC. Amino acids: CSAPSSNPYEQYF.

V gene TRBV5-1 combines with J gene TRBJ1-2; 7 bases are shared with TRBD1. The CDR3 totals 13 residues. From germline, CDR1 is SGHRS and CDR2 YFSETQ. J gave up 7 bases and V 5 bases, and 8 bases lay outside the gene matches. The CDR3 DNA reads as TGCGCCAGCAGTGGACAGGAGAGGGTTGGCTACACCTTC. Translating it yields CASSGQERVGYTF.

The chain joins TRBV7-9 to TRBJ1-6, with unresolved D. There are 12 residues in the CDR3. CDR1 and CDR2 (germline): SEHNR, FQNEAQ (reference sequence). Between the trimmed V and J ends, which lost 5 bases and 13 bases, there was a span of 12 bases. The CDR3 loop reads CASSPNIGPLHF. The CDR3 DNA follows: TGTGCCAGCAGCCCTAACATCGGGCCCCTCCACTTT.

The rearrangement uses TRBV20-1 and TRBJ2-5; 11 bases are a match to TRBD2. Germline V CDR1 and CDR2: DFQATT, SNEGSKA (reference sequence). The CDR3 is made up of 16 amino acids. V dropped 0 bases and J dropped 3; count of bases not matched to a gene: 6. CDR3 bases: TGCAGTGCTAGAGATTGGGAGACTAGCGGGAAAGAGACCCAGTACTTC. It yields the protein CSARDWETSGKETQYF.

Only a few counts were recorded for this clonotype. This chain connects TRBV11-1 to TRBJ2-1, with TRBD2 matching 12 bases. Germline assignment: CDR1 SGHAT and CDR2 FQDESV (reference sequence). CDR3 length: 19 amino acids. After removal of 2 bases from V and 7 bases from J, the junction contained 15 bases not matched to a gene. CDR3 sequence reads: CASSLFFPWGTSGLNEQFF. CDR3 nucleotides: TGTGCCAGCAGCTTATTTTTCCCATGGGGGACTAGCGGGCTTAATGAGCAGTTCTTC.

The CDR3 reads CASSLKGRSYEQYV. CDR3 DNA: TGTGCCAGCAGTTTAAAGGGGCGCTCCTACGAGCAGTACGTC. This chain links TRBV12-3 or TRBV12-4 with TRBJ2-7, with D possibly matching TRBD1 (5 bases). The CDR3 loop spans 14 amino acids. V shed 2 bases and J shed 0 bases, with 8 bases lying between them.

The chain carries TRBV24-1 and TRBJ2-5; unclear D gene. V was clipped by 4 bases and J by 2 bases, with 10 bases between them. This CDR3 region has 14 residues. Germline CDR1 reads KGHDR; CDR2 reads SFDVKD. DNA of the CDR3: TGTGCCACCAGTGACGGCGGTGCACAAGAGACCCAGTACTTC. It codes for CATSDGGAQETQYF.

This chain uses TRBV24-1 with TRBJ2-5; no clear D gene. The CDR3 consists of 15 residues. V lost 5 bases, J lost 5 bases, and 17 bases lay in between. Looked up from germline, CDR1 is KGHDR and CDR2 is SFDVKD. CDR3 region: CATSGLVEQHETQYF. As DNA, the CDR3 is TGTGCCACCAGTGGCCTCGTTGAACAGCATGAGACCCAGTACTTC.

The V and J genes are TRBV12-3 or TRBV12-4 and TRBJ1-5; no reliable D call. The CDR3 totals 13 residues. V was pared by 8 bases and J by 7 bases, with 15 bases between. CDR3 DNA: TGTGCCAGCCGCCCCGACTTCGCGCAGCCCCAGCATTTT. Amino acid sequence: CASRPDFAQPQHF.

The chain joins TRBV5-1 to TRBJ2-2, with TRBD1 as a possible D gene (6 bases). Trimming removed 9 bases from V and 6 bases from J, with 12 bases in between. Germline lookup yields CDR1 SGHRS and CDR2 YFSETQ. The CDR3 runs 12 residues. The CDR3 DNA reads TGCGCCATAGGGGGAATGGCCGGGGAGCTGTTTTTT. Its translation: CAIGGMAGELFF.

Concerning this clonotype itself: Germline is not matched at one junction end, which may reflect a read error. The rearrangement joins TRBV7-9 to TRBJ2-3, with D perhaps given as TRBD1 or TRBD2 (5 bases each). The CDR3 extends over 16 amino acids. The germline CDR1 and CDR2 sequences are SEHNR and FQNEAQ (reference sequence). CDR3 in amino acids: CASSFWGFDSGDSQYF. The CDR3 DNA reads TGTGCCAGCAGCTTCTGGGGGTTTGATTCAGGAGATTCGCAGTATTTT.

There are a few counts of this clonotype. The chain has TRBV20-1 and TRBJ2-1, with 9 nucleotides matching TRBD2. The germline CDR1 and CDR2 sequences are DFQATT and SNEGSKA (reference sequence). Germline trimming cut 0 bases from V and 8 bases from J; bases unmatched to any gene: 17. CDR3 length: 18 residues. For the CDR3, the DNA is TGCAGTGCTAGAGACCCGCATATCGGGGCGGGAGGGCAGGATGAGCAGTTCTTC. This sequence encodes CSARDPHIGAGGQDEQFF.